These 19 T cell receptor beta chains came from one sample sequenced in a study of T cells in Graves' hyperthyroidism and ophthalmopathy. Researchers amplified the TCR beta CDR3 regions from RNA transcripts. A first-round RT-PCR of the TCR CDR3 used the HTBI primer set. TCRdb independently ran MiXCR on the multiplex PCR reads; one entry per CDR3 protein. The repertoire includes fewer than 450,000 distinct CDR3 sequences, around 20% of them detected once, and 35% to 50% sits in the top ten. Sequencing was performed on blood. Every receptor here comes from a man younger than 35 with Graves' ophthalmopathy.

The chain has TRBV6-1 and TRBJ2-3; possible D gene TRBD2, 7 bases. The CDR3 consists of 15 residues. In germline, CDR1 is MNHNS, CDR2 SASEGT. Trimming took 7 bases from V and 1 from J, leaving 15 bases between them. The CDR3 DNA sequence: TGTGCCAGCACCCTGACCGGGGGGCGCACAGATACGCAGTATTTT. It translates to CASTLTGGRTDTQYF.

The chain carries TRBV4-3 and TRBJ1-4; D is uncertain. The ends were cut back, 0 bases at V and 6 bases at J, with 14 bases in the middle. CDR1 is LGHNA and CDR2 is YSLEER in the germline V gene. The CDR3 spans 16 residues. CDR3 DNA: TGCGCCAGCAGCCAAGACGGAGGAGGGTGGGATGAAAAACTGTTTTTT. Residues: CASSQDGGGWDEKLFF.

The chain is built from TRBV2 and TRBJ2-7; D call uncertain. This CDR3 has 15 amino acids. Germline-derived CDR1 and CDR2 are SNHLY and FYNNEI. The ends were cut back, 2 bases at V and 0 bases at J, with 11 bases in the middle. The DNA of the CDR3 is TGTGCCAGCAGTGAACCCACAGCCAGCTCCTACGAGCAGTACTTC. It codes for CASSEPTASSYEQYF.

This clonotype was observed at least ten times. The chain recombines TRBV11-2 with TRBJ2-4; D is uncertain. Germline CDR1 is SGHAT and CDR2 is FQNNGV. V lost 3 bases, J lost 0 bases, and 12 bases lay in between. The CDR3 runs 16 residues. CDR3 loop: CASSFGSGLAKNIQYF. CDR3 bases: TGTGCCAGCAGCTTCGGCTCCGGGCTAGCCAAAAACATTCAGTACTTC.

This clonotype was picked up many times. The gene calls are TRBV5-1 and TRBJ2-3; D is possibly TRBD1 (7 bases). V lost 2 bases and J 4 bases, leaving 14 bases between the germline ends. Germline V gives CDR1 SGHRS, CDR2 YFSETQ. The CDR3 has 15 residues. This CDR3 reads CASSLQGTGPDTQYF. CDR3 in DNA: TGCGCCAGCAGCTTACAGGGGACTGGACCAGATACGCAGTATTTT.

This chain connects TRBV3-1 to TRBJ2-1, with a possible D match to TRBD2 (6 bases). Germline V gives CDR1 LGHDT, CDR2 YNNKEL (reference sequence). The CDR3 extends over 13 amino acids. The V gene lost 4 bases and the J gene lost 12 bases, with 16 bases spanning the gap. The CDR3 reads CASSLIIAGMQFF. CDR3 nucleotides: TGTGCCAGCAGCCTGATTATCGCGGGGATGCAGTTCTTC.

This clonotype was seen more than once but under ten times. The V gene is TRBV6-1, the J gene TRBJ1-2; D possibly corresponds to TRBD1 (5 bases). This CDR3 region has 19 residues. Trimming shortened V by 5 bases and J by 0 bases, and 25 bases separated the two germline ends. The germline V gene has CDR1 MNHNS and CDR2 SASEGT. The CDR3 protein is CASSYTGAFMREANYGYTF. For the CDR3, the DNA is TGTGCCAGCAGTTATACCGGGGCCTTCATGAGAGAAGCTAACTATGGCTACACCTTC.

This clonotype was observed many times. J is TRBJ1-4 and V is TRBV25-1; D is undetermined. V was cut by 4 bases and J by 8 bases, with 8 bases left in between. Germline V gene lookup returns CDR1 MGHDK and CDR2 SYGVNS. The CDR3 is 12 residues long. The CDR3 coding sequence is TGTGCCAGCAGTGCACCTAGGGAAAAACTGTTTTTT. Protein sequence: CASSAPREKLFF.

Ten or more counts support this clonotype. The J gene is TRBJ1-2, the V gene TRBV2, with 8 positions matching TRBD1. The CDR3 loop spans 13 amino acids. Germline V gene lookup returns CDR1 SNHLY and CDR2 FYNNEI. The CDR3 bases are TGTCACCAGGCCAGGGGGCGAGACTATGGCTACACCTTC. Protein sequence: CHQARGRDYGYTF.

This clonotype was seen ten or more times. This chain connects TRBV7-9 to TRBJ2-3; TRBD1 matches 7 bases. The CDR3 is 16 residues long. V was clipped by 1 base and J by 0 bases; unmatched bases: 4. Looked up from germline, CDR1 is SEHNR and CDR2 is FQNEAQ (reference sequence). CDR3 residues: CASSLGSGGSTDTQYF. CDR3 nucleotides: TGTGCCAGCAGCTTAGGCTCAGGGGGTAGCACAGATACGCAGTATTTT. Combining the CDR3 with reference TRBV7-9 and TRBJ2-3 gives the whole variable domain DTGVSQNPRHKITKRGQNVTFRCDPISEHNRLYWYRQTLGQGPEFLTYFQNEAQLEKSRLLSDRFSAERPKGSFSTLEIQRTEQGDSAMYLCASSLGSGGSTDTQYFGPGTRLTVL.

The J gene is TRBJ1-5, the V gene TRBV27; 9 nucleotides agree with TRBD1. CDR3 size: 16 residues. V gave up 2 bases and J gave up 3 bases; unmatched junction bases: 5. The V gene's germline CDR1 is MNHEY and CDR2 SMNVEV (reference sequence). The CDR3 DNA reads as TGTGCCAGCAGTTTAACGGGACAGGGAAACAATCAGCCCCAGCATTTT. This gives the protein CASSLTGQGNNQPQHF.

This clonotype was seen ten or more times. The genes are TRBV18 and TRBJ2-2, with 7 bases identical to TRBD1. Trimming at V came to 2 bases and at J to 0 bases, leaving 3 bases not matched to a gene. Germline V gives CDR1 KGHSH, CDR2 LQKENI. The CDR3 totals 16 residues. CDR3 sequence: CASSPRGTANTGELFF. The CDR3 nucleotides read TGTGCCAGCTCACCAAGGGGGACAGCGAACACCGGGGAGCTGTTTTTT.

A few counts support this clonotype. The chain joins TRBV5-1 to TRBJ2-7; D not resolved. Deletions cut 5 bases from V and 2 bases from J, with 17 bases between. Germline CDR1 reads SGHRS; CDR2 reads YFSETQ. The CDR3 runs 15 residues. The CDR3 DNA reads as TGCGCCAGCAGTTCGAGTGTCCTGCCACCCTACGAGCAGTACTTC. It encodes CASSSSVLPPYEQYF.

This clonotype was seen at least ten times. The CDR3 DNA sequence: TGCGCCAGCAGCGAACAGGGAAGTTGGACTGAAGCTTTCTTT. This encodes CASSEQGSWTEAFF. The V and J genes are TRBV5-1 and TRBJ1-1; a possible D gene is TRBD1 (6 bases). The CDR3 has 14 amino acids. The germline CDR1 and CDR2 sequences are SGHRS and YFSETQ. The ends were cut back, 4 bases at V and 5 bases at J, with 15 bases in the middle.

This clonotype was seen a few times. CDR3 in DNA: TGTGCCAGCAGTTACGGGCCGGGACAGGGGAGTGAAAAACTGTTTTTT. It translates to CASSYGPGQGSEKLFF. J is TRBJ1-4 and V is TRBV6-5; 10 nucleotides agree with TRBD1. The CDR3 loop spans 16 amino acids. The V and J ends lost 2 bases and 7 bases, in that order; junction bases with no gene match: 7. Germline loops: CDR1 MNHEY, CDR2 SVGAGI.

This clonotype showed up many times. The chain employs TRBV11-2 and TRBJ2-5, with D tentatively TRBD1 or TRBD2 (5 bases each). V gave up 5 bases and J gave up 1 base, with 17 bases separating them. CDR1 is SGHAT, CDR2 FQNNGV, per germline. This CDR3 is 16 amino acids long. CDR3 coding DNA: TGTGCCAGCAGCCCCGGGGCTGGGGGACGCCAAGAGACCCAGTACTTC. It encodes CASSPGAGGRQETQYF.

This clonotype was seen many times. This chain links TRBV3-1 with TRBJ2-3, with 7 nucleotides matching TRBD1. Germline V gene data show CDR1 as LGHDT and CDR2 as YNNKEL (reference sequence). The CDR3 is made up of 17 amino acids. The trim removed 0 bases at V and 3 bases at J, leaving 9 bases unmatched. Here the CDR3 DNA reads TGTGCCAGCAGCCAAGATGCAGGGACAGCGATAACAGATACGCAGTATTTT. It specifies CASSQDAGTAITDTQYF.

This clonotype was counted a few times. The chain joins TRBV5-1 to TRBJ2-5, with TRBD2 matching 8 bases. The V and J ends lost 2 bases and 5 bases, in that order; junction bases with no gene match: 14. Germline V gene lookup returns CDR1 SGHRS and CDR2 YFSETQ. The CDR3 contains 17 residues. CDR3 coding DNA: TGCGCCAGCAGCTTTGGAGTGGGTCGGGGGGGCCAGGAGACCCAGTACTTC. It is translated as CASSFGVGRGGQETQYF.

The DNA for the CDR3 is TGTGCCAGCAGCCAAGATGGAGTAAGCTCCTACGAGCAGTACTTC. Translation: CASSQDGVSSYEQYF. The V and J genes are TRBV3-1 and TRBJ2-7; D call uncertain. The CDR3 has 15 residues. CDR1 and CDR2 from the germline V gene are LGHDT and YNNKEL (reference sequence). V lost 0 bases to trimming and J lost 0 bases, with 9 bases between them.